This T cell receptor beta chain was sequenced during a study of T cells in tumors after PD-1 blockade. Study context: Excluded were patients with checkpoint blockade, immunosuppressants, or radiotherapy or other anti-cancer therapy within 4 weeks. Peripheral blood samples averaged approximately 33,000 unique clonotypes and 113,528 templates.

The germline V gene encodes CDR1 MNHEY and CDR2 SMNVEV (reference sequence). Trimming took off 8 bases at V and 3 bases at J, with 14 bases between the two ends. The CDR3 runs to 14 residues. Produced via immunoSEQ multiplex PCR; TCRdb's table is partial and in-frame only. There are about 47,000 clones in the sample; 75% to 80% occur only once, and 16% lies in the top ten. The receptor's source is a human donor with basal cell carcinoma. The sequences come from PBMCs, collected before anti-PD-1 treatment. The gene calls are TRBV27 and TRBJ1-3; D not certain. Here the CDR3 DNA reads TGTGCCAGCCGCTCCTTGGTGGGTGGAAACACCATATATTTT. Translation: CASRSLVGGNTIYF.